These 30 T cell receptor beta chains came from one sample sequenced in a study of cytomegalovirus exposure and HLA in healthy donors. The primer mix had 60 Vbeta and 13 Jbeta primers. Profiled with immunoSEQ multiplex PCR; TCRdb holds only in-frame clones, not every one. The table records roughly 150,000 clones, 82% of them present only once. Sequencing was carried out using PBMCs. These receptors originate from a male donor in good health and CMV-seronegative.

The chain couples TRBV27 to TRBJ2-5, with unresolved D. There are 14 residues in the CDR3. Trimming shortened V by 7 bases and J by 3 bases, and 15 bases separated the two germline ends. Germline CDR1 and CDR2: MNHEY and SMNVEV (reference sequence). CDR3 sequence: CASTQQADKETQYF. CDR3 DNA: TGTGCCAGCACACAGCAGGCCGACAAAGAGACCCAGTACTTC.

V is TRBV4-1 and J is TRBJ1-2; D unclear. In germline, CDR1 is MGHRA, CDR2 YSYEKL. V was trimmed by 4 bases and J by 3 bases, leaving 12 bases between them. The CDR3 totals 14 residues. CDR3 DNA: TGCGCCAGCAGCCCCCCCGGGAAGGACTATGGCTACACCTTC. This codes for CASSPPGKDYGYTF.

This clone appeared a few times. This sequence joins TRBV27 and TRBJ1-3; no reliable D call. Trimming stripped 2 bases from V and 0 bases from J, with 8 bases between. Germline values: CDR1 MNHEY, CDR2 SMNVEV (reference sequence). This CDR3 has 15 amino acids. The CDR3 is CASSLGPYSGNTIYF. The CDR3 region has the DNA TGTGCCAGCAGTTTAGGCCCGTACTCTGGAAACACCATATATTTT.

This CDR3 reads CASSHPPRGQSSYNEQFF. The DNA of the CDR3 is TGTGCCAGCAGTCACCCCCCGCGAGGACAGAGCTCCTACAATGAGCAGTTCTTC. The chain links TRBV7-9 to TRBJ2-1; D is possibly TRBD1 (6 bases). CDR1 SEHNR and CDR2 FQNEAQ come from the germline V gene (reference sequence). Trimming pared 6 bases from V and 0 bases from J, leaving 21 bases between. The CDR3 consists of 18 residues.

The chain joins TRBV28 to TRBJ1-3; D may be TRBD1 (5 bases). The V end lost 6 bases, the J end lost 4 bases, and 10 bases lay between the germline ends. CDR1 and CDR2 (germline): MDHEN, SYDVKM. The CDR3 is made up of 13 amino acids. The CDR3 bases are TGTGCCAGCAGGACAGTATCCGGAAACACCATATATTTT. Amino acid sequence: CASRTVSGNTIYF.

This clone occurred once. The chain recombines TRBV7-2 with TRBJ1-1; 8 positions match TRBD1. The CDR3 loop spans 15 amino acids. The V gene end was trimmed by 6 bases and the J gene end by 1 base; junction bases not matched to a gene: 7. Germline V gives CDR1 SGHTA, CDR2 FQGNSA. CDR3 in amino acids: CASRPQQGGNTEAFF. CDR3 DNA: TGTGCCAGCAGACCCCAACAGGGGGGGAACACTGAAGCTTTCTTT.

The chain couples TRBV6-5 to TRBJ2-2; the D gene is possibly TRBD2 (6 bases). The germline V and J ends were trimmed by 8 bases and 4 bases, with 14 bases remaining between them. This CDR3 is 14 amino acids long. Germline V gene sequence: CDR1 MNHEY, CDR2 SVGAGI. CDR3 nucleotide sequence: TGTGCCAGCTGGGGCGGGACGAGCACCGGGGAGCTGTTTTTT. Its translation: CASWGGTSTGELFF.

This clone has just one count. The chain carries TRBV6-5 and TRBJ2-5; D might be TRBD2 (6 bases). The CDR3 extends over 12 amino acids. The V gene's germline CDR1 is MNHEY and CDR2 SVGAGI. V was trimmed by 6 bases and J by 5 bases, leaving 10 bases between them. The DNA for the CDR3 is TGTGCCAGCAGGTCTAGCGACGAGACCCAGTACTTC. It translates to CASRSSDETQYF.

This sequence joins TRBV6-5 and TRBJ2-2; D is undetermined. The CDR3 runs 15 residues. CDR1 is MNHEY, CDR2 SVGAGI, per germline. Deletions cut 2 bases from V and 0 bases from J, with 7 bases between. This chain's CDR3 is CASSYLRANTGELFF. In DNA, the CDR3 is TGTGCCAGCAGTTACCTACGAGCGAACACCGGGGAGCTGTTTTTT.

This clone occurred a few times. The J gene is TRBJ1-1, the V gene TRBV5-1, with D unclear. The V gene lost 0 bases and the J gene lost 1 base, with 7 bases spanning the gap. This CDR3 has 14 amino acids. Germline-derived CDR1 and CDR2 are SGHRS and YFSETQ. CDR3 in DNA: TGCGCCAGCAGCTTGGGGGCAGCGAACACTGAAGCTTTCTTT. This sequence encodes CASSLGAANTEAFF.

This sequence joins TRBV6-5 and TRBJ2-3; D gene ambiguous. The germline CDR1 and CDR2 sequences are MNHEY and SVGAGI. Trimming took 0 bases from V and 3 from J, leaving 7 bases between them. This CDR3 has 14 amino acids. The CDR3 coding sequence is TGTGCCAGCAGTTACTCTCCTAGGACAGATACGCAGTATTTT. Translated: CASSYSPRTDTQYF.

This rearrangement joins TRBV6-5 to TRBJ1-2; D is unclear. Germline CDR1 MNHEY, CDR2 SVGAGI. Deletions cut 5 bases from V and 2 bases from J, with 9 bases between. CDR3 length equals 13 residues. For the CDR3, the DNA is TGTGCCAGCAGTCCACTAGGGAACTATGGCTACACCTTC. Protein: CASSPLGNYGYTF.

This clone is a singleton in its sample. The CDR3 DNA reads TGTGCCAGCAGCTCCCCCTTTAGCGGGAGGGCCATTAATGAGCAGTTCTTC. Protein product: CASSSPFSGRAINEQFF. V usage is TRBV28 and J usage is TRBJ2-1; 11 bases align to TRBD2. Germline V gene sequence: CDR1 MDHEN, CDR2 SYDVKM. V lost 6 bases to trimming and J lost 7 bases; unmatched junction nucleotides: 14. The CDR3 totals 17 residues.

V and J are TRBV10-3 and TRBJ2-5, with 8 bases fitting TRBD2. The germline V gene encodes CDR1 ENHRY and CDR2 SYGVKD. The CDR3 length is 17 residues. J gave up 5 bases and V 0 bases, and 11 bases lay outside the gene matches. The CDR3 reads CAISESSRAGAFETQYF. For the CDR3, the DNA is TGTGCCATCAGTGAGTCGTCCCGAGCGGGAGCTTTTGAGACCCAGTACTTC.

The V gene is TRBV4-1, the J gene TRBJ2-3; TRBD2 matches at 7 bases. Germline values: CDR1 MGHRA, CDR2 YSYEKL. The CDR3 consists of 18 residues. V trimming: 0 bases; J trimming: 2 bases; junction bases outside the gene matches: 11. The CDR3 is CASSQDPSGRGITDTQYF. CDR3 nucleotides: TGCGCCAGCAGCCAAGATCCTTCGGGGCGGGGGATCACAGATACGCAGTATTTT.

The CDR3 sequence: CAISGTDQPQHF. The CDR3, as DNA: TGTGCCATCAGTGGGACAGATCAGCCCCAGCATTTT. The chain carries TRBV10-3 and TRBJ1-5, with a weak D call TRBD1 (6 bases). The germline V gene has CDR1 ENHRY and CDR2 SYGVKD. V was cut by 4 bases and J by 5 bases, with 6 bases left in between. This CDR3 region has 12 residues.

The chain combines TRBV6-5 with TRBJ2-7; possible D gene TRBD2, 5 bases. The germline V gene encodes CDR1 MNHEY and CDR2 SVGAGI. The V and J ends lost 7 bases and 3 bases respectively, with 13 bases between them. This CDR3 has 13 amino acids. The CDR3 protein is CASNSGKYYEQYF. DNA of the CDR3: TGTGCCAGCAACAGCGGAAAGTACTACGAGCAGTACTTC.

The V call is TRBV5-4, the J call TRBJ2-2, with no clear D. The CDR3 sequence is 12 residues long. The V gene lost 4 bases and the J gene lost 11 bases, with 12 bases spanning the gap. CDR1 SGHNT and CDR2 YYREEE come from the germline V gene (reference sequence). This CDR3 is CASSPNSQELFF. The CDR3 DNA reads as TGTGCCAGCAGCCCCAACTCTCAAGAGCTGTTTTTT. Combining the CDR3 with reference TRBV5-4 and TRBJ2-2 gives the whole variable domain ETGVTQSPTHLIKTRGQQVTLRCSSQSGHNTVSWYQQALGQGPQFIFQYYREEENGRGNFPPRFSGLQFPNYSSELNVNALELDDSALYLCASSPNSQELFFGEGSRLTVL.

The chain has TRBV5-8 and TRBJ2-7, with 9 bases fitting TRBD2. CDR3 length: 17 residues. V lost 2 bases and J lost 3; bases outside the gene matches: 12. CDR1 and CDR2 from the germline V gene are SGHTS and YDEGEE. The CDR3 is CASSLRGRASVGYEQYF. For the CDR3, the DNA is TGTGCCAGCAGCTTACGCGGGAGGGCCAGCGTTGGCTACGAGCAGTACTTC. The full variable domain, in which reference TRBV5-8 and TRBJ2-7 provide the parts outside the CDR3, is EAGVTQSPTHLIKTRGQQATLRCSPISGHTSVYWYQQALGLGLQFLLWYDEGEERNRGNFPPRFSGRQFPNYSSELNVNALELEDSALYLCASSLRGRASVGYEQYFGPGTRLTVT.

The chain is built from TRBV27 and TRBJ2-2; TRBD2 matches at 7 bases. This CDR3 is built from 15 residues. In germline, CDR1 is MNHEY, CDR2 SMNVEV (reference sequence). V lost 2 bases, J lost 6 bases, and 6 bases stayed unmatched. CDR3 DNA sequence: TGTGCCAGCAGTTTAATGGCGGGAGCCCCCGGGGAGCTGTTTTTT. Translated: CASSLMAGAPGELFF.

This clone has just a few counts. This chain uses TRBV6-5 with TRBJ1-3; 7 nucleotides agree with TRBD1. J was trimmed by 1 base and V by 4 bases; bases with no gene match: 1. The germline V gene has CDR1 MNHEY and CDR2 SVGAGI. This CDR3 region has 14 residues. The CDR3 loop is CASSLTGSGNTIYF. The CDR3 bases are TGTGCCAGCAGTTTGACAGGGTCTGGAAACACCATATATTTT.

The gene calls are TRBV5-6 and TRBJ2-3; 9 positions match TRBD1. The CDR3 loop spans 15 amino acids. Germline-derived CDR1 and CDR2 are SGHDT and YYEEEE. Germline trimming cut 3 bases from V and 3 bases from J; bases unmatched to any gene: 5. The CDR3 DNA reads TGTGCCAGCAGCTCGGCAGGACAGGGGACAGATACGCAGTATTTT. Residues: CASSSAGQGTDTQYF.

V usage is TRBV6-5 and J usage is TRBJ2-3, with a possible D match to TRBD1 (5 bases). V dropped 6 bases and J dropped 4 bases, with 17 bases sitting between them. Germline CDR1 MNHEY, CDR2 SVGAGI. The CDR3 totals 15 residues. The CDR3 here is CASRSLGVGADTQYF. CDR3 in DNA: TGTGCCAGCAGGTCTCTAGGTGTAGGGGCAGATACGCAGTATTTT.

CDR3 amino acids: CASSLTGGETQYF. For the CDR3, the DNA is TGTGCCAGCTCACTAACAGGGGGAGAGACCCAGTACTTC. This chain links TRBV18 with TRBJ2-5; TRBD1 aligns across 8 bases. The CDR3 is 13 residues long. Germline trimming cut 4 bases from V and 4 bases from J; bases unmatched to any gene: 2. The germline CDR1 and CDR2 sequences are KGHSH and LQKENI.

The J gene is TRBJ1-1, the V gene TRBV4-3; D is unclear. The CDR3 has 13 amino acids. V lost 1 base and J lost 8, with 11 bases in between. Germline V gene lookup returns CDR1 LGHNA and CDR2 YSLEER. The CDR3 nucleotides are TGCGCCAGCAGCCAAGTTTTGGGCAGGGAAGCTTTCTTT. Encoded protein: CASSQVLGREAFF.

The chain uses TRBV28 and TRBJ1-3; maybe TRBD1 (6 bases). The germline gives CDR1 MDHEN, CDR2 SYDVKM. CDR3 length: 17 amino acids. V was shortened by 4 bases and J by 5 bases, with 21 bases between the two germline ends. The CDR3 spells CASSSHREPPPRNTIYF. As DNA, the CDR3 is TGTGCCAGCAGTTCCCACAGGGAACCACCCCCCCGAAACACCATATATTTT.

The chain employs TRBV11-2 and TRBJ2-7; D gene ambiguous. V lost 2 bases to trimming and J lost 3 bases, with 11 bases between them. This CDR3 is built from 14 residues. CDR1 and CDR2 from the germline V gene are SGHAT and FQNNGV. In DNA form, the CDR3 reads TGTGCCAGCAGCTTAAATGGGCTTTTCTACGAGCAGTACTTC. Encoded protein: CASSLNGLFYEQYF.

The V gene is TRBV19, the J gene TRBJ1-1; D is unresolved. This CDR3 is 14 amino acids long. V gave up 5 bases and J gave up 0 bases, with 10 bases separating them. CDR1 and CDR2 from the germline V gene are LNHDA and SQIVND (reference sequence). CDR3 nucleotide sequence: TGTGCCAGTAGTGTGTTTAGCATGAACACTGAAGCTTTCTTT. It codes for CASSVFSMNTEAFF.

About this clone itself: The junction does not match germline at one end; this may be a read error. CDR3 region: CASTTSIDTQYF. As DNA, the CDR3 is TGTGCCAGCACTACTAGCATAGATACGCAGTATTTT. The chain couples TRBV28 to TRBJ2-3, with D possibly TRBD2 on 6 matching bases. The CDR3 is made up of 12 amino acids. Germline CDR1 is MDHEN and CDR2 is SYDVKM.

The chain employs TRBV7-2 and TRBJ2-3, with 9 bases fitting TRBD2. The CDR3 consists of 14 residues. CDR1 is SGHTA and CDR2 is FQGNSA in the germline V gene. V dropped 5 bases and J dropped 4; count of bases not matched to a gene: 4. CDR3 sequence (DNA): TGTGCCAGCAGCGTCACTAGCGGGCCAGATACGCAGTATTTT. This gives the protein CASSVTSGPDTQYF.